The rows below give T cell receptor beta chains drawn from one sample of a study of blood T cell repertoires in COVID-19. Here immunoSEQ multiplex PCR was the method, and the copy in TCRdb shows in-frame clones only, minus some. This table holds a few hundred thousand clones, less than 90% found once. The sample consisted of peripheral blood. The receptors were gathered from a man in his sixties or seventies with acute or convalescent COVID-19. CDR3s include the opening cysteine and the closing phenylalanine or tryptophan. D genes are given only for firm matches. Clone sizes are given selectively: once, few, many, or a class where the clone is expanded.

J	size	V	D	DNA	CDR3
TRBJ2-7	few	TRBV5-1	TRBD1	TGCGCCAGCAGCTTGTACGGACAGGGGTCGTCCTACGAGCAGTACTTC	CASSLYGQGSSYEQYF
TRBJ2-4	NA	TRBV7-3	TRBD1	TGTGCCAGCAGCCGCGGGACAGGGGTCGGCAAAAACATTCAGTACTTC	CASSRGTGVGKNIQYF
TRBJ2-3	NA	TRBV6-5	NA	TGTGCCGGTGAGACGGGAAGCACAGATACGCAGTATTTT	CAGETGSTDTQYF
TRBJ1-4	NA	TRBV7-2	NA	TGTGCCAGCAGCTTAGGGTTGAGGGAAAAACTGTTTTTT	CASSLGLREKLFF
TRBJ2-3	NA	TRBV18	NA	TGTGCCAGCGTGGAGGGCCGAGATACGCAGTATTTT	CASVEGRDTQYF
TRBJ1-2	once	TRBV27	NA	TGTGCCAGCAGGAAGGGAGGACGGCCTGAGGGCTACACCTTC	CASRKGGRPEGYTF
TRBJ2-2	NA	TRBV19	TRBD1	TGTGCCAGTAGTATAAGACAGGGTCGGACCGGGGAGCTGTTTTTT	CASSIRQGRTGELFF
TRBJ2-3	NA	TRBV28	TRBD1	TGTGCCAGCAGTTTAGTGGGACAGGGATTGGCAGATACGCAGTATTTT	CASSLVGQGLADTQYF
TRBJ2-2	NA	TRBV5-6	NA	TGTGCCAGCAGCTACACGTCCGGGGAGCTGTTTTTT	CASSYTSGELFF
TRBJ2-5	NA	TRBV9	TRBD1	TGTGCCAGCAGCCTTGGGACAGGGAAAGGGCAAGAGACCCAGTACTTC	CASSLGTGKGQETQYF
TRBJ1-2	NA	TRBV30	NA	TGTGCCTGGAGTTCGGGGTTTGGCTACACCTTC	CAWSSGFGYTF
TRBJ1-1	few	TRBV7-9	NA	TGTGCCAGCAGCCTCACACCGAACACTGAAGCTTTCTTT	CASSLTPNTEAFF
TRBJ1-1	NA	TRBV7-9	TRBD1	TGTGCCAGCTTAGGACAGGGGAGGGCTGGTGAAGCTTTCTTT	CASLGQGRAGEAFF
TRBJ1-6	NA	TRBV3-1/TRBV3-2	TRBD1	TGTGCCAGCAGCGGAACCGGGACAGCTTTTTTGAATTCACCCCTCCACTTT	CASSGTGTAFLNSPLHF
TRBJ2-3	NA	TRBV10-3	TRBD1	TGTGCCATCAGTGGGGGGACAGGAACTAGCACAGATACGCAGTATTTT	CAISGGTGTSTDTQYF
TRBJ1-2	once	TRBV5-6	TRBD1	TGTGCCAGCAGCTGGGGACAGGGGGCTTATGGCTACACCTTC	CASSWGQGAYGYTF
TRBJ2-7	NA	TRBV7-2	TRBD2	TGTGCCAGCAGTAAAGGACTAGCGGGCAGCTCCTACGAGCAGTACTTC	CASSKGLAGSSYEQYF
TRBJ2-7	NA	TRBV19	NA	TGTGCCACATCGATCAGGTACCGGATCAACGAGCAGTACTTC	CATSIRYRINEQYF
TRBJ2-6	NA	TRBV6-5	NA	TGTGCCAGCAGTTATAGTTCATCTGGGGCCAACGTCCTGACTTTC	CASSYSSSGANVLTF
TRBJ1-2	once	TRBV7-6	NA	TGTGCCAGCAGACCCGGGACACTCTATGGCTACACCTTC	CASRPGTLYGYTF